This is a list of T cell receptor beta chains from one sample in a study of cytomegalovirus exposure and HLA in healthy donors. Sequencing used immunoSEQ multiplex PCR; TCRdb keeps in-frame clones, though not all of them. This table has 150,000 or so clones, roughly 77% appearing once. Specimen: PBMCs. Every receptor here comes from a male donor in good health and CMV-seronegative. CDR3s include the opening cysteine and the closing phenylalanine or tryptophan. D genes are given only for firm matches. Clone sizes are given selectively: once, few, many, or a class where the clone is expanded.

cdr3_aa: CASSTTGGPNQPQHF; cdr3_nt: TGCGCCAGCAGCACAACAGGGGGCCCCAATCAGCCCCAGCATTTT; v_call: TRBV10-2; d_call: TRBD1; j_call: TRBJ1-5; clone_size: NA
cdr3_aa: CASSWDRGYEDEKLFF; cdr3_nt: TGTGCCAGCAGCTGGGACAGGGGGTATGAGGATGAAAAACTGTTTTTT; v_call: TRBV7-9; d_call: TRBD1; j_call: TRBJ1-4; clone_size: NA
cdr3_aa: CASRTSGGSSYEQYF; cdr3_nt: TGTGCCAGCAGGACTAGCGGGGGCAGCTCCTACGAGCAGTACTTC; v_call: TRBV7-9; d_call: TRBD2; j_call: TRBJ2-7; clone_size: NA
cdr3_aa: CASSPSEGVVAEAFF; cdr3_nt: TGTGCCAGCTCACCAAGTGAGGGGGTAGTGGCTGAAGCTTTCTTT; v_call: TRBV18; d_call: NA; j_call: TRBJ1-1; clone_size: NA
cdr3_aa: CASSSPGLAGGPSYEQYF; cdr3_nt: TGTGCCAGCAGTTCCCCCGGACTAGCGGGGGGGCCCTCCTACGAGCAGTACTTC; v_call: TRBV27; d_call: TRBD2; j_call: TRBJ2-7; clone_size: NA
cdr3_aa: CSFTAGMLSYEQYF; cdr3_nt: TGCAGCTTTACCGCCGGGATGCTCTCCTACGAGCAGTACTTC; v_call: TRBV29-1; d_call: NA; j_call: TRBJ2-7; clone_size: NA
cdr3_aa: CASRAALGTSVQETQYF; cdr3_nt: TGCGCCAGCAGGGCGGCCCTAGGGACTAGTGTTCAAGAGACCCAGTACTTC; v_call: TRBV5-1; d_call: TRBD2; j_call: TRBJ2-5; clone_size: NA
cdr3_aa: CASSGGKGQGSPGNTIYF; cdr3_nt: TGTGCCAGCAGTGGTGGCAAGGGACAGGGGTCACCTGGAAACACCATATATTTT; v_call: TRBV13; d_call: TRBD1; j_call: TRBJ1-3; clone_size: NA
cdr3_aa: CAISESSTGLPYEQYF; cdr3_nt: TGTGCCATCAGTGAGTCGAGTACGGGACTACCCTACGAGCAGTACTTC; v_call: TRBV10-3; d_call: TRBD2; j_call: TRBJ2-7; clone_size: NA
cdr3_aa: CASSVTNLDTDTQYF; cdr3_nt: TGTGCCAGCAGCGTTACTAACCTCGACACAGATACGCAGTATTTT; v_call: TRBV9; d_call: NA; j_call: TRBJ2-3; clone_size: NA
cdr3_aa: CASSQEGGRVDSPLHF; cdr3_nt: TGCGCCAGCAGCCAAGAAGGCGGCAGGGTGGATTCACCCCTCCACTTT; v_call: TRBV4-3; d_call: NA; j_call: TRBJ1-6; clone_size: NA
cdr3_aa: CASSIGTGIQEKLFF; cdr3_nt: TGTGCCAGTAGTATAGGGACAGGGATACAGGAAAAACTGTTTTTT; v_call: TRBV19; d_call: TRBD1; j_call: TRBJ1-4; clone_size: few
cdr3_aa: CSVLWPSGNTIYF; cdr3_nt: TGCAGCGTTTTATGGCCCTCTGGAAACACCATATATTTT; v_call: TRBV29-1; d_call: NA; j_call: TRBJ1-3; clone_size: NA
cdr3_aa: CATSVRDRYQPQHF; cdr3_nt: TGTGCCACCAGCGTACGGGACAGGTATCAGCCCCAGCATTTT; v_call: TRBV15; d_call: TRBD1; j_call: TRBJ1-5; clone_size: NA
cdr3_aa: CASSKGTSGGLGETQYF; cdr3_nt: TGTGCCAGCAGTAAAGGGACTAGCGGGGGGCTGGGGGAGACCCAGTACTTC; v_call: TRBV6-1; d_call: TRBD2; j_call: TRBJ2-5; clone_size: NA
cdr3_aa: CASRAGQGDNQPQHF; cdr3_nt: TGTGCCAGCAGGGCCGGACAGGGGGACAATCAGCCCCAGCATTTT; v_call: TRBV6-6; d_call: TRBD1; j_call: TRBJ1-5; clone_size: NA
cdr3_aa: CASSRGQGRLVNYGYTF; cdr3_nt: TGTGCCAGCAGCCGCGGACAGGGCCGCCTCGTTAACTATGGCTACACCTTC; v_call: TRBV13; d_call: TRBD1; j_call: TRBJ1-2; clone_size: NA
cdr3_aa: CASSVGQGAGEQYF; cdr3_nt: TGTGCCAGCAGCGTAGGACAGGGGGCTGGGGAGCAGTACTTC; v_call: TRBV9; d_call: TRBD1; j_call: TRBJ2-7; clone_size: once
cdr3_aa: CASSFRTGDTEAFF; cdr3_nt: TGTGCCAGCAGCTTTAGGACAGGGGACACTGAAGCTTTCTTT; v_call: TRBV11-2; d_call: TRBD1; j_call: TRBJ1-1; clone_size: NA
cdr3_aa: CAWGGGQGALNEKLFF; cdr3_nt: TGTGCCTGGGGTGGGGGACAGGGGGCGTTAAATGAAAAACTGTTTTTT; v_call: TRBV30; d_call: TRBD1; j_call: TRBJ1-4; clone_size: NA
cdr3_aa: CSALDRGGTEAFF; cdr3_nt: TGCAGCGCTTTGGACAGGGGGGGCACTGAAGCTTTCTTT; v_call: TRBV29-1; d_call: TRBD1; j_call: TRBJ1-1; clone_size: NA
cdr3_aa: CASSFIRGGANEKLFF; cdr3_nt: TGTGCCAGCAGCTTTATCAGAGGGGGGGCGAATGAAAAACTGTTTTTT; v_call: TRBV5-5; d_call: NA; j_call: TRBJ1-4; clone_size: NA
cdr3_aa: CASSLVGGVTDTQYF; cdr3_nt: TGTGCCAGCAGCTTGGTCGGGGGGGTCACAGATACGCAGTATTTT; v_call: TRBV7-3; d_call: TRBD2; j_call: TRBJ2-3; clone_size: few
cdr3_aa: CASSLEAGGSYEQYF; cdr3_nt: TGCGCCAGCAGCTTGGAGGCCGGGGGCTCCTACGAGCAGTACTTC; v_call: TRBV5-1; d_call: NA; j_call: TRBJ2-7; clone_size: few
cdr3_aa: CASSSRQGMGGYTF; cdr3_nt: TGTGCCAGCAGCTCAAGACAGGGGATGGGTGGCTACACCTTC; v_call: TRBV7-2; d_call: TRBD1; j_call: TRBJ1-2; clone_size: NA
cdr3_aa: CASSLGGDVGETQYF; cdr3_nt: TGTGCCAGCAGCTTAGGGGGAGACGTGGGAGAGACCCAGTACTTC; v_call: TRBV11-3; d_call: NA; j_call: TRBJ2-5; clone_size: NA